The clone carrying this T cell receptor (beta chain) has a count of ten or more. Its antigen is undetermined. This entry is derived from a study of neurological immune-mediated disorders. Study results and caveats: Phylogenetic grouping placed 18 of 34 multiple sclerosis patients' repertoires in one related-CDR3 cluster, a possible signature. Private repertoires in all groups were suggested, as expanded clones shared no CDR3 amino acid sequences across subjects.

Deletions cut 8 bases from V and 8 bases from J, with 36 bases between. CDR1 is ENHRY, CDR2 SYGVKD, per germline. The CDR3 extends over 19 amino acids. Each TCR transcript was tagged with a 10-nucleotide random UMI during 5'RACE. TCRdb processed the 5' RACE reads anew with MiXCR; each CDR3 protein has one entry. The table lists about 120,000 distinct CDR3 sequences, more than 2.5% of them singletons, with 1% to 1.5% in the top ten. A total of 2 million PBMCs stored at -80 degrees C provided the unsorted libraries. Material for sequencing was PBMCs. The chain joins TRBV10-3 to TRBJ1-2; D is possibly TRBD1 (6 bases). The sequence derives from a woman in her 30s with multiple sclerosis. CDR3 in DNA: TGTGCCATCCTATCAAACCTAGGGGCAGGAGGGGACAATCCGGACGGCTACACCTTC. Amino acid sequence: CAILSNLGAGGDNPDGYTF.